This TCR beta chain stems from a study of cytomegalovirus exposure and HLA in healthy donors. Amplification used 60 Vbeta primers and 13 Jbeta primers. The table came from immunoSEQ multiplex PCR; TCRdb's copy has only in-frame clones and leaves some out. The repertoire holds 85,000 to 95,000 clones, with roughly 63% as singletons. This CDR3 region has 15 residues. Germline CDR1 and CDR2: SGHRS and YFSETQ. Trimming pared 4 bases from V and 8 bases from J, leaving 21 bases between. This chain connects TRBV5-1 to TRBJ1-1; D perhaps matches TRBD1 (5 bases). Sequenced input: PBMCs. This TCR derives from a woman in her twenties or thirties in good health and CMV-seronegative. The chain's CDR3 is CASSKRRDGDTEAFF. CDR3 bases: TGCGCCAGCAGCAAACGGAGGGACGGGGATACCGAAGCTTTCTTT.